This TCR beta chain is from a study of control samples from healthy donors and cancer patients. TCRdb's copy holds only in-frame clones and misses some; the assay was immunoSEQ multiplex PCR. The data contain around 5,100 clones, almost 85% of them singletons. V gave up 0 bases and J gave up 2 bases, with 11 bases separating them. This CDR3 has 16 residues. Germline V gives CDR1 MGHRA, CDR2 YSYEKL. This clonotype originated in a female donor with lung cancer. This chain uses TRBV4-1 with TRBJ1-5; a possible D gene is TRBD1 (5 bases). The material sequenced was formalin-fixed, paraffin-embedded tissue. CDR3 residues: CASSQDGGIGNQPQHF. The CDR3, as DNA: TGCGCCAGCAGCCAAGATGGGGGGATCGGCAATCAGCCCCAGCATTTT.